One sample yielded the 32 T cell receptor beta chains listed below, sequenced in a study of PD-1 blockade in classical Hodgkin lymphoma. The method was immunoSEQ multiplex PCR; TCRdb's version includes in-frame clones alone and lacks a portion of them. The sample shows 120,000 to 150,000 clones, about four fifths of them seen only once. Relapse after autologous stem cell transplantation occurred in every patient, and brentuximab vedotin exposure varied. The input for sequencing was peripheral blood mononuclear cells (PBMCs), taken before the second cycle of nivolumab. Receptor source: a human donor with classical Hodgkin lymphoma.

The rearrangement joins TRBV27 to TRBJ2-7; TRBD2 aligns across 7 bases. Germline CDR1 MNHEY, CDR2 SMNVEV (reference sequence). CDR3 length: 17 residues. Unmatched junction bases numbered 13, after V lost 2 bases and J lost 3 bases. The CDR3 sequence: CASSLGAETSPIYEQYF. The DNA for the CDR3 is TGTGCCAGCAGTTTAGGAGCGGAGACTAGCCCCATCTACGAGCAGTACTTC.

This clone was observed a few times. The chain carries TRBV5-5 and TRBJ1-1; no clear D gene. The germline CDR1 and CDR2 sequences are SGHKS and YYEKEE (reference sequence). CDR3 length: 15 residues. With 6 bases removed from V and 4 bases from J, the gap between germline ends came to 19 bases. The CDR3 reads CASTSLRPGTTEAFF. CDR3 bases: TGTGCCAGCACTTCCCTACGCCCAGGTACCACTGAAGCTTTCTTT. Full variable domain (outside the CDR3, taken from reference TRBV5-5 and TRBJ1-1): DAGVTQSPTHLIKTRGQQVTLRCSPISGHKSVSWYQQVLGQGPQFIFQYYEKEERGRGNFPDRFSARQFPNYSSELNVNALLLGDSALYLCASTSLRPGTTEAFFGQGTRLTVV.

Here the CDR3 reads CASNKDSGPYGYTF. The CDR3 DNA reads TGTGCCAGCAATAAAGATTCAGGACCCTATGGCTACACCTTC. The J gene is TRBJ1-2, the V gene TRBV10-3; D gene ambiguous. Germline V CDR1 and CDR2: ENHRY, SYGVKD. V lost 10 bases and J 4 bases, leaving 19 bases between the germline ends. This CDR3 spans 14 amino acids.

This sequence joins TRBV10-3 and TRBJ1-5; TRBD1 is a possible D gene (6 bases). Trimming took off 3 bases at V and 3 bases at J, with 18 bases between the two ends. Germline V gives CDR1 ENHRY, CDR2 SYGVKD. This CDR3 region has 17 residues. The CDR3 sequence is CAISEFRGGQDNQPQHF. In DNA, the CDR3 is TGTGCCATCAGTGAATTTCGGGGGGGCCAAGACAATCAGCCCCAGCATTTT.

The chain carries TRBV28 and TRBJ2-3; TRBD2 might be the D (6 bases). The V and J ends lost 3 bases and 11 bases respectively, with 21 bases between them. The CDR3 is made up of 15 amino acids. CDR1 and CDR2 from the germline V gene are MDHEN and SYDVKM. The CDR3 DNA follows: TGTGCCAGCAGTTTTGCCGGGAGCCCGGCGCGCCAGCAGTATTTT. This encodes CASSFAGSPARQQYF.

This chain joins TRBV7-7 and TRBJ2-2; D not resolved. Trimming removed 2 bases at V and 2 bases at J, with 3 bases between. This CDR3 spans 13 amino acids. Germline CDR1 and CDR2: SSHAT and FNYEAQ (reference sequence). The CDR3 sequence is CASSLINTGELFF. CDR3 DNA sequence: TGTGCCAGCAGCTTAATCAACACCGGGGAGCTGTTTTTT.

Here the CDR3 DNA reads TGTGCCAGCAGCTCAAGGGAGGAGCAAGAGACCCAGTACTTC. It encodes CASSSREEQETQYF. The V call is TRBV7-2, the J call TRBJ2-5; perhaps TRBD2 as D (6 bases). CDR1 is SGHTA, CDR2 FQGNSA, per germline. The CDR3 has 14 residues. Between the trimmed V and J ends, which lost 4 bases and 2 bases, there was a span of 11 bases.

This sequence joins TRBV7-9 and TRBJ2-3; 9 bases are a match to TRBD2. The germline CDR1 and CDR2 sequences are SEHNR and FQNEAQ (reference sequence). This CDR3 region has 15 residues. Trimming cost V 2 bases and J 1 base; bases outside gene matches: 1. The CDR3 is CASSLSSGGTDTQYF. The CDR3, as DNA: TGTGCCAGCAGCTTATCTAGCGGGGGCACAGATACGCAGTATTTT.

The gene calls are TRBV2 and TRBJ1-2, with TRBD1 matching 8 bases. CDR1 and CDR2 (germline): SNHLY, FYNNEI. The V and J ends lost 6 bases and 3 bases, in that order; junction bases with no gene match: 6. The CDR3 has 14 amino acids. The CDR3 is CASRQGAAHYGYTF. The CDR3 nucleotides read TGTGCCAGCAGGCAGGGGGCGGCTCACTATGGCTACACCTTC.

The chain uses TRBV7-2 and TRBJ1-4, with D perhaps TRBD1 (6 bases). The CDR3 runs 15 residues. V was cut by 2 bases and J by 10 bases, with 17 bases left in between. CDR1 is SGHTA, CDR2 FQGNSA, per germline. For the CDR3, the DNA is TGTGCCAGCAGCTTATTAACAGGGCCCATGGGAAAACTGTTTTTT. Protein: CASSLLTGPMGKLFF. Together with reference TRBV7-2 and TRBJ1-4, the CDR3 gives the full variable domain: GAGVSQSPSNKVTEKGKDVELRCDPISGHTALYWYRQSLGQGLEFLIYFQGNSAPDKSGLPSDRFSAERTGGSVSTLTIQRTQQEDSAVYLCASSLLTGPMGKLFFGSGTQLSVL.

The CDR3 bases are TGTGCCAGCTCCAGGACAGGGGTGGGCGGACTGAACACTGAAGCTTTCTTT. Translation gives CASSRTGVGGLNTEAFF. V usage is TRBV7-2 and J usage is TRBJ1-1; 9 nucleotides agree with TRBD1. Germline V lookup: CDR1 SGHTA, CDR2 FQGNSA. The CDR3 runs 17 residues. The V segment lost 8 bases and the J segment 0 bases; nucleotides outside the gene matches: 13.

V gene TRBV27 combines with J gene TRBJ1-4; no clear D. Trimming removed 3 bases at V and 5 bases at J, with 10 bases between. The CDR3 runs to 14 residues. Germline loops: CDR1 MNHEY, CDR2 SMNVEV (reference sequence). CDR3 amino acids: CASSFHRPNEKLFF. The CDR3 nucleotides are TGTGCCAGCAGTTTTCACCGACCCAATGAAAAACTGTTTTTT.

This sequence joins TRBV5-1 and TRBJ2-3, with D possibly being TRBD2 (5 bases). From germline, CDR1 is SGHRS and CDR2 YFSETQ. The CDR3 consists of 18 residues. The V gene lost 4 bases and the J gene lost 0 bases, with 21 bases spanning the gap. CDR3 region: CASSKTRRTGSSTDTQYF. The CDR3 DNA reads as TGCGCCAGCAGCAAAACCCGTCGGACGGGGTCTAGCACAGATACGCAGTATTTT.

The chain recombines TRBV5-4 with TRBJ2-5; D uncertain. Germline V lookup: CDR1 SGHNT, CDR2 YYREEE (reference sequence). V was clipped by 2 bases and J by 0 bases, with 5 bases between them. The CDR3 is made up of 13 amino acids. The CDR3 is CASSFVYQETQYF. CDR3 in DNA: TGTGCCAGCAGCTTTGTGTACCAAGAGACCCAGTACTTC. The complete variable domain, with remaining parts taken from reference TRBV5-4 and TRBJ2-5, reads ETGVTQSPTHLIKTRGQQVTLRCSSQSGHNTVSWYQQALGQGPQFIFQYYREEENGRGNFPPRFSGLQFPNYSSELNVNALELDDSALYLCASSFVYQETQYFGPGTRLLVL.

The chain employs TRBV28 and TRBJ2-3, with D unclear. The V end was cut by 3 bases, the J end by 2 bases, with 9 bases between. Germline values: CDR1 MDHEN, CDR2 SYDVKM. This CDR3 comprises 14 residues. CDR3 coding DNA: TGTGCCAGCAGTTTCGAAGGTTACACAGATACGCAGTATTTT. The encoded protein is CASSFEGYTDTQYF.

This clone was counted a few times. The J gene is TRBJ2-1, the V gene TRBV6-5, with 7 bases aligning to TRBD2. CDR1 is MNHEY and CDR2 is SVGAGI in the germline V gene. V lost 4 bases and J lost 2; bases outside the gene matches: 5. This CDR3 region has 15 residues. CDR3 in amino acids: CASSSDGRTYNEQFF. The DNA of the CDR3 is TGTGCCAGCAGTTCCGACGGGAGGACCTACAATGAGCAGTTCTTC.

This clone was detected ten times or more. The gene calls are TRBV19 and TRBJ1-1, with 10 bases fitting TRBD1. The CDR3 contains 16 residues. The trim removed 1 base at V and 7 bases at J, leaving 9 bases unmatched. Per the germline V gene, CDR1 is LNHDA and CDR2 is SQIVND (reference sequence). The CDR3 DNA sequence: TGTGCCAGTAGTATAGTCGGGACAGGGGAGGAAAATGAAGCTTTCTTT. Its translation is CASSIVGTGEENEAFF. The full variable domain, in which reference TRBV19 and TRBJ1-1 provide the parts outside the CDR3, is DGGITQSPKYLFRKEGQNVTLSCEQNLNHDAMYWYRQDPGQGLRLIYYSQIVNDFQKGDIAEGYSVSREKKESFPLTVTSAQKNPTAFYLCASSIVGTGEENEAFFGQGTRLTVV.

This clone was observed a single time. This sequence joins TRBV11-2 and TRBJ2-7; a weak D match, TRBD2 (6 bases). Germline-derived CDR1 and CDR2 are SGHAT and FQNNGV. Trimming took 8 bases from V and 2 from J, leaving 13 bases between them. The CDR3 consists of 13 residues. The CDR3, as DNA: TGTGCCAGCGGCGGAGGCGGGACCTACGAGCAGTACTTC. This gives the protein CASGGGGTYEQYF.

This clone has only one observation. The chain recombines TRBV5-4 with TRBJ2-3, with 7 bases aligning to TRBD1. Germline CDR1 is SGHNT and CDR2 is YYREEE (reference sequence). The CDR3 totals 15 residues. V trimming: 0 bases; J trimming: 2 bases; junction bases outside the gene matches: 3. The CDR3 sequence: CASSLEGQATDTQYF. The CDR3 coding sequence is TGTGCCAGCAGCTTGGAAGGACAGGCCACAGATACGCAGTATTTT.

The rearrangement uses TRBV19 and TRBJ1-2; D is possibly TRBD1 (6 bases). With 6 bases removed from V and 4 bases from J, the gap between germline ends came to 18 bases. Germline CDR1 is LNHDA and CDR2 is SQIVND (reference sequence). The CDR3 is 15 amino acids. The CDR3 loop is CASRVTGPAGYGYTF. CDR3 nucleotide sequence: TGTGCCAGTAGAGTAACAGGGCCCGCCGGCTATGGCTACACCTTC. Using reference TRBV19 and TRBJ1-2 for the parts outside the CDR3, the full variable domain is DGGITQSPKYLFRKEGQNVTLSCEQNLNHDAMYWYRQDPGQGLRLIYYSQIVNDFQKGDIAEGYSVSREKKESFPLTVTSAQKNPTAFYLCASRVTGPAGYGYTFGSGTRLTVV.

This clone has just a few counts. The chain has TRBV25-1 and TRBJ1-6; no firm D call. Germline CDR1 and CDR2: MGHDK and SYGVNS. The CDR3 consists of 15 residues. Between the trimmed V and J ends, which lost 5 bases and 7 bases, there was a span of 15 bases. The CDR3: CASSPFAAVNSPLHF. The CDR3 DNA is TGTGCCAGCAGTCCTTTTGCGGCAGTAAATTCACCCCTCCACTTT.

The chain employs TRBV11-2 and TRBJ2-3, with 8 nucleotides matching TRBD2. V was pared by 3 bases and J by 2 bases, with 10 bases of the junction left unmatched. The CDR3 consists of 17 residues. CDR1 and CDR2 (germline): SGHAT, FQNNGV. In DNA, the CDR3 is TGTGCCAGCAGCTTCCGTAGCGGGATCCACCCCACAGATACGCAGTATTTT. Translated, it gives CASSFRSGIHPTDTQYF.

This sequence joins TRBV27 and TRBJ2-5; 7 bases align to TRBD1. The CDR3 has 18 amino acids. Germline CDR1 reads MNHEY; CDR2 reads SMNVEV (reference sequence). V was pared by 4 bases and J by 7 bases, with 21 bases of the junction left unmatched. CDR3 in amino acids: CASSWSGEGAGGIGTQYF. CDR3 nucleotide sequence: TGTGCCAGCAGTTGGAGTGGGGAAGGGGCAGGGGGAATTGGGACCCAGTACTTC.

The J gene is TRBJ2-5, the V gene TRBV19; D could derive from TRBD1 or TRBD2 (5 bases each). Germline CDR1 and CDR2: LNHDA and SQIVND (reference sequence). The CDR3 length is 16 residues. V shed 3 bases and J shed 4 bases, with 18 bases lying between them. The CDR3 spells CASSIWGSSVLETQYF. CDR3 bases: TGTGCCAGTAGTATTTGGGGGAGTAGCGTCCTAGAGACCCAGTACTTC.

The chain uses TRBV2 and TRBJ1-1; no clear D gene. CDR1 is SNHLY, CDR2 FYNNEI, per germline. The CDR3 sequence is 13 residues long. With 6 bases removed from V and 1 base from J, the gap between germline ends came to 9 bases. The CDR3 loop reads CASSADTNTEAFF. CDR3 in DNA: TGTGCCAGCAGCGCCGACACGAACACTGAAGCTTTCTTT.

The gene calls are TRBV5-1 and TRBJ1-4, with TRBD1 matching over 8 bases. The ends lost 4 bases at V and 4 bases at J; junction bases unmatched: 9. Germline V lookup: CDR1 SGHRS, CDR2 YFSETQ. This CDR3 contains 16 residues. The DNA of the CDR3 is TGCGCCAGCAGCCTAAGGACAGGGCTCGGTAATGAAAAACTGTTTTTT. Its translation: CASSLRTGLGNEKLFF. Full variable domain (rest looked up from reference TRBV5-1 and TRBJ1-4): KAGVTQTPRYLIKTRGQQVTLSCSPISGHRSVSWYQQTPGQGLQFLFEYFSETQRNKGNFPGRFSGRQFSNSRSEMNVSTLELGDSALYLCASSLRTGLGNEKLFFGSGTQLSVL.

The chain combines TRBV2 with TRBJ1-5; D not certain. Germline CDR1 is SNHLY and CDR2 is FYNNEI. The CDR3 spans 15 residues. V gave up 4 bases and J gave up 0 bases, with 10 bases separating them. In nucleotides, the CDR3 is TGTGCCAGCAGTGTCCTCCGGACTAGCAATCAGCCCCAGCATTTT. It translates to CASSVLRTSNQPQHF.

The chain has TRBV10-3 and TRBJ1-3; D uncertain. The CDR3 is made up of 13 amino acids. The ends were cut back, 3 bases at V and 3 bases at J, with 6 bases in the middle. CDR1 ENHRY and CDR2 SYGVKD come from the germline V gene. The DNA of the CDR3 is TGTGCCATCAGTGAAAATGTTGGAAACACCATATATTTT. This sequence encodes CAISENVGNTIYF.

The DNA of the CDR3 is TGCGCCAGCAGCTTGGGGCGGGGGGGCCCATACAATGAGCAGTTCTTC. It encodes CASSLGRGGPYNEQFF. V and J are TRBV5-1 and TRBJ2-1; 9 bases agree with TRBD2. CDR3 length equals 16 residues. After removal of 0 bases from V and 4 bases from J, the junction contained 5 bases not matched to a gene. In germline, CDR1 is SGHRS, CDR2 YFSETQ.

This clone was seen once. V and J are TRBV7-2 and TRBJ2-3; D not certain. The CDR3 sequence is 14 residues long. The germline V gene has CDR1 SGHTA and CDR2 FQGNSA. Trimming took off 4 bases at V and 3 bases at J, with 11 bases between the two ends. CDR3 in amino acids: CASSYDARTDTQYF. The CDR3, as DNA: TGTGCCAGCAGCTATGACGCGAGAACAGATACGCAGTATTTT.

This chain uses TRBV9 with TRBJ2-2; perhaps D is TRBD1 or TRBD2 (5 bases each). Germline CDR1 SGDLS, CDR2 YYNGEE. Trimming cost V 4 bases and J 1 base, with 17 bases left between them. CDR3 length equals 17 residues. The CDR3 DNA follows: TGTGCCAGCAGCTCTCGCCGGGGCGTTGAGAACACCGGGGAGCTGTTTTTT. This gives the protein CASSSRRGVENTGELFF.

The chain carries TRBV11-2 and TRBJ1-5; weak D call: TRBD1 (6 bases). CDR3 size: 15 residues. The germline CDR1 and CDR2 sequences are SGHAT and FQNNGV. V lost 5 bases to trimming and J lost 4 bases, with 15 bases between them. The CDR3 protein is CASSLTGNANQPQHF. The DNA of the CDR3 is TGTGCCAGCAGCCTCACAGGGAACGCGAATCAGCCCCAGCATTTT. Looking up the rest from reference TRBV11-2 and TRBJ1-5 gives the full variable domain: EAGVAQSPRYKIIEKRQSVAFWCNPISGHATLYWYQQILGQGPKLLIQFQNNGVVDDSQLPKDRFSAERLKGVDSTLKIQPAKLEDSAVYLCASSLTGNANQPQHFGDGTRLSIL.